This TCR beta chain comes out of a study of cytomegalovirus exposure and HLA in healthy donors. Study results and caveats: The authors reported that TCR beta sequences could predict HLA-A and HLA-B alleles. These predictions were accurate for most subjects in the first cohort. It was assumed in the presence/absence analyses that sequencing depth was roughly uniform across donors.

Notes on this clone: What it binds is unknown.

With 60 Vbeta and 13 Jbeta primers, the PCR was carried out. Clones were read by immunoSEQ multiplex PCR, and TCRdb kept only the in-frame ones, dropping some. Among 150,000 to 200,000 clones listed, 85% were seen once. This receptor was identified in a woman between 50 and 59 years old in good health and CMV-seronegative. The sample was PBMCs.

The CDR3: CASSLGLTGGPHNEQFF. DNA for the CDR3: TGTGCCAGCAGCCTAGGACTTACGGGAGGGCCACACAATGAGCAGTTCTTC. The chain employs TRBV11-3 and TRBJ2-1, with 8 bases that match TRBD2. Germline V gene sequence: CDR1 SGHNT, CDR2 YENEEA. The CDR3 is made up of 17 amino acids. Trimming at V came to 5 bases and at J to 5 bases, leaving 14 bases not matched to a gene. Based on the CDR3 plus reference TRBV11-3 and TRBJ2-1, the full variable domain is EAGVVQSPRYKIIEKKQPVAFWCNPISGHNTLYWYLQNLGQGPELLIRYENEEAVDDSQLPKDRFSAERLKGVDSTLKIQPAELGDSAVYLCASSLGLTGGPHNEQFFGPGTRLTVL.